What follows describes a single T cell receptor (beta chain). The antigen is undetermined. The data belong to a study of T cell responses to AZD1222 COVID-19 vaccine. The study's findings and limits: Spike-specific TCR depth and breadth grew after two AZD1222 doses. Clonal diversity was possibly underestimated, and white British individuals and females predominated among donors. Repertoires were collected only later (after the peak T cell response had occurred).

Sequenced by immunoSEQ multiplex PCR; TCRdb stores in-frame clones only, minus some. The sample yields about 110,000 clones, 70% to 90% seen once. The study pooled second doses at about 4 or about 12 weeks. This TCR was sampled from an adult who received the AZD1222 COVID-19 vaccine. The sequences come from peripheral blood, collected 28 days after the second AZD1222 dose.

The CDR3 nucleotides read TGCGCCAGCAGCATCGGACAGGGCCTGGGTGAGCAGTACTTC. Protein: CASSIGQGLGEQYF. The chain has TRBV5-1 and TRBJ2-7; 8 bases align to TRBD1. CDR1 SGHRS and CDR2 YFSETQ come from the germline V gene. There are 14 residues in the CDR3. V lost 4 bases to trimming and J lost 7 bases; unmatched junction nucleotides: 10.